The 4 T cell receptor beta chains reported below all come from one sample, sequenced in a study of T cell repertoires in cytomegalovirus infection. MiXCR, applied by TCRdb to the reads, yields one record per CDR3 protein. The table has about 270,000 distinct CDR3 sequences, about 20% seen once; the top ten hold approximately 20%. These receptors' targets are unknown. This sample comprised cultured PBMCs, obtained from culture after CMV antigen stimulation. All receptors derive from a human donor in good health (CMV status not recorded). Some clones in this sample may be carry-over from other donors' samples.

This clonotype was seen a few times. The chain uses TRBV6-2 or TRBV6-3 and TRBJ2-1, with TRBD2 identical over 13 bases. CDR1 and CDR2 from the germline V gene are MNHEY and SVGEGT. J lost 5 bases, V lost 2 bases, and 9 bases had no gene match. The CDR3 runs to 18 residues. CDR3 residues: CASSYDGLAGVEDNEQFF. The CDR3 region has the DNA TGTGCCAGCAGTTACGATGGACTAGCGGGAGTTGAGGACAATGAGCAGTTCTTC.

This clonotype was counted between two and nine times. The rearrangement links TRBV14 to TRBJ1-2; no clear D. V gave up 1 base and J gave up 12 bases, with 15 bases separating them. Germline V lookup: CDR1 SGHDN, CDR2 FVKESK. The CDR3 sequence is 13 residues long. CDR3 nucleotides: TGTGCCAGCAGCCAAGGGGTCCTACGGGTCCACACCTTC. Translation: CASSQGVLRVHTF.

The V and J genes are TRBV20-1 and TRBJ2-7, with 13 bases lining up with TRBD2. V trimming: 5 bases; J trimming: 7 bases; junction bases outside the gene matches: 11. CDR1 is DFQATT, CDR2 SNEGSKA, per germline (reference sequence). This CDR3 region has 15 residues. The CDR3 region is CSAGWTSGSAREQYF. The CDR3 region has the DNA TGCAGTGCTGGATGGACTAGCGGGAGTGCGAGGGAGCAGTACTTC.

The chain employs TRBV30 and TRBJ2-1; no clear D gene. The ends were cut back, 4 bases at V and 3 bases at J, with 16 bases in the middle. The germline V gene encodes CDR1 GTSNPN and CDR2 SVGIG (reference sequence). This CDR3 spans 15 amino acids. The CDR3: CAWTVGQVRYNEQFF. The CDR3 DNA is TGTGCCTGGACCGTCGGCCAGGTTCGCTACAATGAGCAGTTCTTC.